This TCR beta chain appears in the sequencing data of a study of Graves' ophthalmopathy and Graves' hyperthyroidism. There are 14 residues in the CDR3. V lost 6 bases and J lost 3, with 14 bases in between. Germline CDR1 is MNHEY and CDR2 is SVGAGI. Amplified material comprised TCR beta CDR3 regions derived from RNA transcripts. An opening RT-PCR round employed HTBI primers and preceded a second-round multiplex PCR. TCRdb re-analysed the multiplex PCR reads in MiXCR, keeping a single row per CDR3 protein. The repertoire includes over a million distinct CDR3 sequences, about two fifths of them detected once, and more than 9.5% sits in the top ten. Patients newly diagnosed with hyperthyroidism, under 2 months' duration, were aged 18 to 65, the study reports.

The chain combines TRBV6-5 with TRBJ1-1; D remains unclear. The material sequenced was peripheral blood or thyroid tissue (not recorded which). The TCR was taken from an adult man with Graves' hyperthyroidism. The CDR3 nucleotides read TGTGCCAGCAGCCAAACCCCCGGCCACACTGAAGCTTTCTTT. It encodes CASSQTPGHTEAFF.